This entry concerns a single T cell receptor beta chain. Its specificity is unknown. The junction departs from germline at one end; a sequencing error may be responsible. Regarding the study as a whole: Tumor Tregs overlapped most with tumor, then blood, naive CD4+ cells. The TCR gene usage of tumor memory CD4+ T cells clustered together with blood and lymph node memory CD4+ cells and with lymph node naive CD4+ cells. The larger-cohort validation was restricted to a single TCR beta V-J rearrangement rather than whole repertoires.

Full-length variable regions came from constant-region reverse primers plus semi-nested Nested Universal Primer A PCR. TCRdb re-called the 5' RACE reads with MiXCR, one entry per CDR3 protein. The sample consists of about 59,000 distinct CDR3 sequences, less than 25% of them appearing once. This CDR3 is built from 14 residues. The sorted Tregs were CD4+CD25+CD127-/low cells. The clonotype comes from a female donor with breast cancer. Sequencing was carried out using tumor-infiltrating Tregs sorted from the breast tumor. V gene TRBV12-3 or TRBV12-4 combines with J gene TRBJ2-7; 8 bases match TRBD2. For the CDR3, the DNA is TGTGCCAGCAGCCTAGCGGGCCTCGGGGGCGAGCGGTACTTC. Translating it yields CASSLAGLGGERYF.